The 22 T cell receptor beta chains in this list originate from one sample, sequenced in a study of T cells in Graves' hyperthyroidism and ophthalmopathy. TCR beta CDR3 sequences were amplified from RNA transcripts. A first-round RT-PCR of the TCR CDR3 used the HTBI primer set. TCRdb ran MiXCR on the multiplex PCR reads and lists one entry per CDR3 protein. The sample lists about 610,000 distinct CDR3 sequences; roughly 15% were seen once. The source material was blood. Receptor source: a woman in her forties with Graves' ophthalmopathy.

This clonotype was counted between two and nine times. This sequence joins TRBV6-1 and TRBJ2-6, with D perhaps matching TRBD1 (6 bases). Trimming took 6 bases from V and 0 from J, leaving 12 bases between them. The germline V gene encodes CDR1 MNHNS and CDR2 SASEGT. There are 16 residues in the CDR3. The CDR3 DNA follows: TGTGCCAGCAGCCGAACAGGGAGCTCTGGGGCCAACGTCCTGACTTTC. It specifies CASSRTGSSGANVLTF.

The genes are TRBV7-8 and TRBJ2-3; a possible D gene is TRBD2 (5 bases). The CDR3 runs 14 residues. The V end was cut by 0 bases, the J end by 8 bases, with 12 bases between. CDR1 is SGHVS and CDR2 is FQNEAQ in the germline V gene. The CDR3 region is CASSLAPGSGTQYF. The CDR3 DNA sequence: TGTGCCAGCAGCTTAGCTCCGGGATCAGGTACGCAGTATTTT.

The chain uses TRBV6-1 and TRBJ2-3, with D maybe TRBD2 (7 bases). Between the trimmed V and J ends, which lost 4 bases and 5 bases, there was a span of 16 bases. The CDR3 extends over 15 amino acids. The germline gives CDR1 MNHNS, CDR2 SASEGT. CDR3 residues: CASSGRGGDVDTQYF. Written as DNA, the CDR3 is TGTGCCAGCAGTGGAAGGGGGGGAGACGTAGATACGCAGTATTTT.

There are many counts of this clonotype. The chain employs TRBV2 and TRBJ2-4, with 9 bases that match TRBD2. The J segment lost 2 bases and the V segment lost 7 bases, leaving 3 bases of the junction unmatched. Germline V gene lookup returns CDR1 SNHLY and CDR2 FYNNEI. CDR3 length: 14 amino acids. CDR3 nucleotides: TGTGCCAGCAAGGCGGGAGGGTCCAAAAACATTCAGTACTTC. Amino acids: CASKAGGSKNIQYF.

This clonotype has at least ten counts. The rearrangement links TRBV11-2 to TRBJ2-7; TRBD2 aligns across 10 bases. There are 16 residues in the CDR3. V lost 0 bases to trimming and J lost 4 bases; unmatched junction nucleotides: 6. CDR1 and CDR2 (germline): SGHAT, FQNNGV. The CDR3 here is CASSLDLSGRVYEQYF. In DNA form, the CDR3 reads TGTGCCAGCAGCTTAGATCTCAGCGGGAGGGTGTACGAGCAGTACTTC.

This clonotype was seen many times. This rearrangement joins TRBV20-1 to TRBJ2-7, with 10 bases lining up with TRBD2. The V segment lost 6 bases and the J segment 2 bases; nucleotides outside the gene matches: 13. The CDR3 runs 16 residues. Per the germline V gene, CDR1 is DFQATT and CDR2 is SNEGSKA (reference sequence). The CDR3: CSARTSGSPPAYEQYF. As DNA, the CDR3 is TGCAGTGCACGGACTAGCGGCAGTCCCCCTGCCTACGAGCAGTACTTC.

This clonotype was found a few times. The rearrangement uses TRBV7-9 and TRBJ2-7; perhaps TRBD1 as D (5 bases). The V and J ends lost 6 bases and 3 bases respectively, with 15 bases between them. Germline loops: CDR1 SEHNR, CDR2 FQNEAQ (reference sequence). There are 14 residues in the CDR3. CDR3 bases: TGTGCCAGCAGTAACCGACAGAGCAGCTACGAGCAGTACTTC. Translation: CASSNRQSSYEQYF.

This clonotype was observed at least ten times. The V gene is TRBV28, the J gene TRBJ2-7; D gene uncertain. Germline V gene data show CDR1 as MDHEN and CDR2 as SYDVKM. CDR3 length equals 12 residues. V lost 7 bases and J lost 6, with 13 bases in between. As DNA, the CDR3 is TGTGCCAGCAAAAGCCCGCCGGGCGAGCAGTACTTC. This gives the protein CASKSPPGEQYF.

The chain uses TRBV28 and TRBJ2-5; tentatively, D is TRBD2 (6 bases). The V gene lost 3 bases and the J gene lost 5 bases, with 16 bases spanning the gap. CDR3 length: 15 amino acids. Per the germline V gene, CDR1 is MDHEN and CDR2 is SYDVKM. This CDR3 is CASSLVGGRRETQYF. CDR3 coding DNA: TGTGCCAGCAGTTTGGTAGGAGGGAGGAGGGAGACCCAGTACTTC. Full variable domain (rest looked up from reference TRBV28 and TRBJ2-5): DVKVTQSSRYLVKRTGEKVFLECVQDMDHENMFWYRQDPGLGLRLIYFSYDVKMKEKGDIPEGYSVSREKKERFSLILESASTNQTSMYLCASSLVGGRRETQYFGPGTRLLVL.

This rearrangement joins TRBV29-1 to TRBJ1-5; D gene uncertain. CDR3 length: 13 residues. Germline V gives CDR1 SQVTM, CDR2 ANQGSEA. The V gene lost 4 bases and the J gene lost 7 bases, with 14 bases spanning the gap. DNA of the CDR3: TGCAGCGTTGGACCCGATCTCGGGCAGCCCCAGCATTTT. Translation: CSVGPDLGQPQHF.

This clonotype was picked up many times. The gene calls are TRBV6-2 or TRBV6-3 and TRBJ1-5; no clear D gene. The CDR3 contains 13 residues. Germline CDR1 MNHEY, CDR2 SVGEGT. V shed 0 bases and J shed 6 bases, with 6 bases lying between them. CDR3 in DNA: TGTGCCAGCAGTTACTCGAGTGGTCAGCCCCAGCATTTT. Protein sequence: CASSYSSGQPQHF.

This clonotype appeared many times. The V and J genes are TRBV10-3 and TRBJ2-7; the D gene is possibly TRBD1 (5 bases). The germline CDR1 and CDR2 sequences are ENHRY and SYGVKD. The V gene lost 7 bases and the J gene lost 7 bases, with 20 bases spanning the gap. CDR3 length: 14 amino acids. The CDR3 bases are TGTGCCATCAAGGCTCAGGGTGACCAGAATGAGCAGTACTTC. It encodes CAIKAQGDQNEQYF.

The table lists this clonotype with many counts. The chain employs TRBV12-3 or TRBV12-4 and TRBJ1-3; weak D call: TRBD1 (5 bases). The CDR3 has 14 amino acids. Between the trimmed V and J ends, which lost 8 bases and 1 base, there was a span of 12 bases. The chain's CDR3 is CASGGGKSGNTIYF. The CDR3 bases are TGTGCCAGCGGGGGGGGGAAATCTGGAAACACCATATATTTT.

The chain employs TRBV28 and TRBJ1-1, with D hard to call. Trimming left V 2 bases short and J 1 base short, with 11 bases between. CDR3 size: 15 residues. Germline values: CDR1 MDHEN, CDR2 SYDVKM. The CDR3 region has the DNA TGTGCCAGCAGTTTAACGGTGGGTAAGAACACTGAAGCTTTCTTT. Its protein is CASSLTVGKNTEAFF.

This rearrangement joins TRBV5-1 to TRBJ2-7; the D gene is possibly TRBD2 (7 bases). The ends were cut back, 3 bases at V and 7 bases at J, with 20 bases in the middle. Per the germline V gene, CDR1 is SGHRS and CDR2 is YFSETQ. This CDR3 has 15 amino acids. The CDR3 nucleotides read TGCGCCAGCAGCTCGGGCCCGGGGGGCGCGGGGGAGCAGTACTTC. Its translation: CASSSGPGGAGEQYF.

This clonotype was observed many times. The chain is built from TRBV12-3 or TRBV12-4 and TRBJ2-5, with D uncertain. The CDR3 is made up of 14 amino acids. V shed 3 bases and J shed 5 bases, with 13 bases lying between them. In DNA form, the CDR3 reads TGTGCCAGCAGTTTTACGGCTGTCGGGGAGACCCAGTACTTC. It encodes CASSFTAVGETQYF.

This clonotype has only a few counts. J is TRBJ1-1 and V is TRBV5-6; D is undetermined. This CDR3 is built from 14 residues. V lost 3 bases and J 3 bases, leaving 12 bases between the germline ends. CDR1 is SGHDT, CDR2 YYEEEE, per germline. CDR3 DNA sequence: TGTGCCAGCAGCTACAACCTGGCTGACACTGAAGCTTTCTTT. Translating gives CASSYNLADTEAFF. The full variable domain, rest sourced from reference TRBV5-6 and TRBJ1-1, is DAGVTQSPTHLIKTRGQQVTLRCSPKSGHDTVSWYQQALGQGPQFIFQYYEEEERQRGNFPDRFSGHQFPNYSSELNVNALLLGDSALYLCASSYNLADTEAFFGQGTRLTVV.

This chain uses TRBV24-1 with TRBJ2-7; the D gene is possibly TRBD1 (5 bases). There are 13 residues in the CDR3. V lost 5 bases to trimming and J lost 5 bases, with 12 bases between them. Germline-derived CDR1 and CDR2 are KGHDR and SFDVKD. The CDR3 here is CATSGGGPNEQYF. In DNA, the CDR3 is TGTGCCACCAGTGGGGGCGGCCCCAACGAGCAGTACTTC.

At least ten counts were recorded for this clonotype. V gene TRBV6-5 combines with J gene TRBJ2-7; the match to TRBD1 covers 10 bases. Trimming removed 5 bases from V and 6 bases from J; junction bases left unmatched: 13. The length of the CDR3 is 16 residues. CDR1 and CDR2 from the germline V gene are MNHEY and SVGAGI. The chain's CDR3 is CASSPWGQGTLSEQYF. The CDR3 DNA reads TGTGCCAGCAGTCCATGGGGACAGGGGACCCTTTCCGAGCAGTACTTC.

This clonotype was counted only a few times. The chain employs TRBV7-3 and TRBJ2-2; D ambiguous. The CDR3 runs 17 residues. Germline values: CDR1 SGHTA, CDR2 FQGTGA. The V end was cut by 2 bases, the J end by 0 bases, with 13 bases between. CDR3 nucleotide sequence: TGTGCCAGCAGCTTATTAGTCCAAACGCCGAACACCGGGGAGCTGTTTTTT. It yields the protein CASSLLVQTPNTGELFF.

This clonotype was found a few times. The chain combines TRBV19 with TRBJ1-6; weak D call: TRBD1 (5 bases). The CDR3 consists of 13 residues. Germline CDR1 and CDR2: LNHDA and SQIVND (reference sequence). With 3 bases removed from V and 10 bases from J, the gap between germline ends came to 10 bases. The CDR3 here is CASSIPGDSPLHF. DNA for the CDR3: TGTGCCAGTAGTATCCCGGGGGACTCACCCCTCCACTTT. The full variable domain, completed using reference TRBV19 and TRBJ1-6, is DGGITQSPKYLFRKEGQNVTLSCEQNLNHDAMYWYRQDPGQGLRLIYYSQIVNDFQKGDIAEGYSVSREKKESFPLTVTSAQKNPTAFYLCASSIPGDSPLHFGNGTRLTVT.

This clonotype was detected many times. CDR3 bases: TGTGCCAGCAGTCTGGGACAGGGGACCGGCTACACCTTC. This sequence encodes CASSLGQGTGYTF. The chain couples TRBV28 to TRBJ1-2; 10 nucleotides line up with TRBD1. Germline V gene lookup returns CDR1 MDHEN and CDR2 SYDVKM. CDR3 length: 13 amino acids. J lost 8 bases, V lost 5 bases, and 5 bases had no gene match.